This TCR beta chain was identified in a study of lung T cells in sarcoidosis with Löfgren's syndrome. This clonotype was picked up many times. Germline V gives CDR1 MDHEN, CDR2 SYDVKM. This CDR3 contains 13 residues. Between the trimmed V and J ends, which lost 3 bases and 1 base, there was a span of 6 bases. TCRdb recomputed calls from the reads with MiXCR, one row per CDR3 protein. The profile covers about 9,400 distinct CDR3 sequences, with less than 20% appearing a single time and approximately 7% taken by the ten largest. This chain links TRBV28 with TRBJ1-1, with unresolved D. Sequencing was carried out using CD4+ T cells from bronchoalveolar lavage. The sequence derives from a human donor with sarcoidosis (Löfgren's syndrome or another form), or a control subject (not recorded which). The CDR3: CASSLYGNTEAFF. CDR3 DNA sequence: TGTGCCAGCAGTTTGTACGGGAACACTGAAGCTTTCTTT. The complete variable domain, with remaining parts taken from reference TRBV28 and TRBJ1-1, reads DVKVTQSSRYLVKRTGEKVFLECVQDMDHENMFWYRQDPGLGLRLIYFSYDVKMKEKGDIPEGYSVSREKKERFSLILESASTNQTSMYLCASSLYGNTEAFFGQGTRLTVV.